Sequencing of this T cell receptor beta chain was carried out in a study of blood T cell repertoires in COVID-19. The wider study: Sources were T cells, B-cell-depleted T cells, or PBMCs; the material itself was cDNA or gDNA.

Authors' analysis steps: Amplifying reference gene primers gave estimates of nucleated cell counts. TCRdb's copy holds only in-frame clones and misses some; the assay was immunoSEQ multiplex PCR. V, J and clone size reflect that table, while D and trimming were determined from the DNA. This sample has roughly 87,000 clones, with around 83% found just once. CDR3 length: 13 amino acids. Trimming took off 5 bases at V and 8 bases at J, with 15 bases between the two ends. In germline, CDR1 is MDHEN, CDR2 SYDVKM. This TCR derives from a woman aged 65 to 85 with acute or convalescent COVID-19. The sample was peripheral blood. This sequence joins TRBV28 and TRBJ1-2, with D unresolved. CDR3 loop: CASSTLAAGGYTF. The CDR3, as DNA: TGTGCCAGCAGTACCCTCGCGGCGGGGGGCTACACCTTC.